The 10 T cell receptor beta chains listed next were all sequenced from one sample in a study of identical twins (dated by TCRdb to the mid-2010s). The receptor library was made with 5' RACE. TCRdb names Illumina HiSeq 2000 as the instrument used. TCRdb passed the public sequencing reads through fastp at Q25 and MiXCR, retaining productive beta sequences. Entries that share a CDR3 protein sequence are merged under the most common genes and DNA. The sample yields hundreds of thousands of distinct CDR3 sequences; about 14% were counted once. Jointly, the top ten make up 7% to 9% of the sample. The sequenced material came from memory (CD45RO+) T cells sorted from blood. Per the publication, the cell subset or site label means: CD45RO+ enriched T cells. These receptors originate from a young woman in good health.

The chain employs TRBV20-1 and TRBJ1-1; 9 bases are a match to TRBD1. V lost 5 bases to trimming and J lost 7 bases; unmatched junction nucleotides: 8. The CDR3 covers 13 residues. Germline-derived CDR1 and CDR2 are DFQATT and SNEGSKA (reference sequence). CDR3 loop: CSADRDRGIEAFF. CDR3 bases: TGCAGTGCTGACCGTGACAGGGGGATTGAAGCTTTCTTT.

V gene TRBV5-1 combines with J gene TRBJ2-7; D is unresolved. The CDR3 length is 17 residues. Trimming removed 0 bases from V and 1 base from J, with 17 bases in between. Germline-derived CDR1 and CDR2 are SGHRS and YFSETQ. The CDR3 loop reads CASSLGIRTSRSYEQYF. DNA for the CDR3: TGCGCCAGCAGCTTGGGAATCAGGACCTCTCGATCCTACGAGCAGTACTTC.

In this sample, this clonotype turned up a few times. The rearrangement uses TRBV10-3 and TRBJ1-2; no clear D gene. The CDR3 extends over 13 amino acids. Trimming took 5 bases from V and 4 from J, leaving 11 bases between them. CDR1 is ENHRY and CDR2 is SYGVKD in the germline V gene. For the CDR3, the DNA is TGTGCCATCAGTCCAGGAGCCTCCTATGGCTACACCTTC. As protein: CAISPGASYGYTF.

This clonotype turned up a few times. This chain connects TRBV3-1 to TRBJ2-5; 7 bases match TRBD2. Looked up from germline, CDR1 is LGHDT and CDR2 is YNNKEL (reference sequence). This CDR3 has 14 amino acids. V shed 4 bases and J 5 bases; nucleotides not matched to a gene: 7. CDR3 residues: CASSPSTSSETQYF. The CDR3 bases are TGTGCCAGCAGCCCCTCGACTAGCTCGGAGACCCAGTACTTC.

This clonotype was seen only a few times. A clone one base away is much larger, so this may be a read error. The CDR3 spells CASSDRGDQPQHF. In DNA form, the CDR3 reads TGTGCCAGCAGTGACAGGGGCGATCAGCCCCAGCATTTT. This chain joins TRBV12-3 or TRBV12-4 and TRBJ1-5; TRBD1 aligns across 8 bases. V shed 5 bases and J 5 bases; nucleotides not matched to a gene: 2. This CDR3 has 13 amino acids.

CDR3: CASSRDSTDTQYF. The CDR3 coding sequence is TGTGCCAGCAGCCGGGACAGCACAGATACGCAGTATTTT. This chain links TRBV11-2 with TRBJ2-3; D is possibly TRBD1 or TRBD2 (5 bases each). With 5 bases removed from V and 0 bases from J, the gap between germline ends came to 6 bases. The CDR3 is 13 residues long. Germline V gene sequence: CDR1 SGHAT, CDR2 FQNNGV.

This chain links TRBV6-4 with TRBJ2-3, with 9 bases that match TRBD1. The V segment lost 0 bases and the J segment 1 base; nucleotides outside the gene matches: 5. In germline, CDR1 is MRHNA, CDR2 SNTAGT. There are 17 residues in the CDR3. For the CDR3, the DNA is TGTGCCAGCAGTGACTCAGGGGGACAGGGAGGCACAGATACGCAGTATTTT. Translated: CASSDSGGQGGTDTQYF.

The chain is built from TRBV4-2 and TRBJ2-7; 12 nucleotides align to TRBD1. The length of the CDR3 is 16 residues. J lost 4 bases, V lost 1 base, and 5 bases had no gene match. Germline CDR1 is LGHNA and CDR2 is YNFKEQ. The CDR3 loop reads CASSQAGGQGAYEQYF. For the CDR3, the DNA is TGTGCCAGCAGCCAAGCTGGGGGACAGGGGGCTTACGAGCAGTACTTC.

This clonotype was detected many times. V is TRBV4-2 and J is TRBJ1-2; D ambiguous. Per germline, CDR1 LGHNA and CDR2 YNFKEQ. V was pared by 0 bases and J by 0 bases, with 11 bases between. The CDR3 sequence is 16 residues long. The CDR3 loop is CASSQEPLFANYGYTF. The CDR3 DNA sequence: TGTGCCAGCAGCCAAGAGCCCCTCTTCGCTAACTATGGCTACACCTTC.

The J gene is TRBJ1-2, the V gene TRBV7-8; 7 bases are shared with TRBD1. Trimming cost V 3 bases and J 4 bases; bases outside gene matches: 2. Germline CDR1 reads SGHVS; CDR2 reads FQNEAQ. The CDR3 is made up of 13 amino acids. CDR3 protein: CASSFGTAYGYTF. The CDR3, as DNA: TGTGCCAGCAGCTTCGGGACAGCCTATGGCTACACCTTC.